This record looks at one T cell receptor (beta chain) sequence and its context. These data come from a study of blood T cell repertoires in COVID-19. The V gene lost 2 bases and the J gene lost 6 bases, with 15 bases spanning the gap. The CDR3 length is 15 residues. Germline values: CDR1 SGHRS, CDR2 YFSETQ. Clones were read by immunoSEQ multiplex PCR, and TCRdb kept only the in-frame ones, dropping some. There are 130,000 or so clones in the sample; around 88% occur only once, and roughly 18% lies in the top ten. The genes are TRBV5-1 and TRBJ2-4; a possible D gene is TRBD1 (6 bases). The sequence derives from a middle-aged man with active or convalescent COVID-19. The sample taken for sequencing was peripheral blood. In nucleotides, the CDR3 is TGCGCCAGCAGCTTTTATGACAGGTACCCAAACATTCAGTACTTC. Encoded protein: CASSFYDRYPNIQYF.